This TCR beta chain was identified in a study of OX40 agonist ivuxolimab in advanced cancers. Measured with immunoSEQ multiplex PCR; TCRdb has only the in-frame clones, and not every one. The table records about 55,000 clones, over 60% of them present only once. Per the germline V gene, CDR1 is KGHSH and CDR2 is LQKENI. V was cut by 0 bases and J by 6 bases, with 11 bases left in between. The CDR3 has 14 amino acids. This TCR was sampled from an adult with an advanced solid tumor such as melanoma, head and neck, liver or kidney cancer. The chain combines TRBV18 with TRBJ1-2, with D possibly being TRBD1 (6 bases). Sequencing was performed on CD4+ or CD8+ T cells sorted from blood, taken in a trial of the OX40 agonist ivuxolimab. CDR3 coding DNA: TGTGCCAGCTCACCACCGAACACAGGGAATGGCTACACCTTC. It translates to CASSPPNTGNGYTF. The variable domain in full, completed from reference TRBV18 and TRBJ1-2, reads NAGVMQNPRHLVRRRGQEARLRCSPMKGHSHVYWYRQLPEEGLKFMVYLQKENIIDESGMPKERFSAEFPKEGPSILRIQQVVRGDSAAYFCASSPPNTGNGYTFGSGTRLTVV.